The 22 T cell receptor beta chains below all came from one sample that was sequenced in a study of blood T cell repertoires in COVID-19 (dated by TCRdb to about 2020). The library was produced with the immunoSEQ multiplex PCR assay. Imported from immuneACCESS, the table was reduced by TCRdb to in-frame sequences with V and J called. These copies leave out some clones; in studies compared against another copy, an unresolved V gene accounts for under half, and the cause of the remainder is not known. The sample has tens of thousands of clones on record, over 80% of them singletons. 6.5% to 8.5% of the sample rests with the top ten. Sample: peripheral blood. The receptors were gathered from a man in his sixties with active COVID-19.

V gene TRBV6-1 combines with J gene TRBJ1-3; 8 nucleotides align to TRBD1. Germline V gene lookup returns CDR1 MNHNS and CDR2 SASEGT. V lost 3 bases and J lost 5; bases outside the gene matches: 12. The CDR3 runs 17 residues. Written as DNA, the CDR3 is TGTGCCAGCAGTGACGGTTGGGCAGGGGGCAATAGAAACACCATATATTTT. It codes for CASSDGWAGGNRNTIYF.

This clone has only a few counts. V usage is TRBV7-9 and J usage is TRBJ2-1; D possibly corresponds to TRBD2 (6 bases). Trimming took 6 bases from V and 0 from J, leaving 15 bases between them. The CDR3 has 16 amino acids. Germline V gene sequence: CDR1 SEHNR, CDR2 FQNEAQ (reference sequence). CDR3 residues: CASRGGLQSSYNEQFF. The CDR3 DNA sequence: TGTGCCAGCAGAGGAGGGCTGCAGAGCTCCTACAATGAGCAGTTCTTC.

The J gene is TRBJ2-7, the V gene TRBV2; no firm D call. The CDR3 is 13 residues long. V was clipped by 7 bases and J by 6 bases, with 16 bases between them. Germline CDR1 SNHLY, CDR2 FYNNEI. Here the CDR3 reads CASKGRGVGEQYF. The CDR3 nucleotides are TGTGCCAGCAAAGGCAGAGGTGTCGGCGAGCAGTACTTC.

The chain is built from TRBV5-4 and TRBJ2-5; TRBD2 matches 9 bases. The CDR3 consists of 17 residues. From germline, CDR1 is SGHNT and CDR2 YYREEE (reference sequence). The junction had 10 bases not matched to a gene; V was cut back by 0 bases and J by 4 bases. As DNA, the CDR3 is TGTGCCAGCAGCTTGGAGCGCTCTTCTAGCGGGGCAGAGACCCAGTACTTC. Its translation: CASSLERSSSGAETQYF.

J is TRBJ1-4 and V is TRBV28; perhaps TRBD1 as D (5 bases). Trimming stripped 3 bases from V and 0 bases from J, with 8 bases between. The CDR3 has 15 amino acids. Germline V gene sequence: CDR1 MDHEN, CDR2 SYDVKM. The CDR3 is CASSFSGTTNEKLFF. The DNA of the CDR3 is TGTGCCAGCAGTTTCTCAGGGACAACTAATGAAAAACTGTTTTTT.

V usage is TRBV19 and J usage is TRBJ2-1; 9 bases are a match to TRBD1. Per germline, CDR1 LNHDA and CDR2 SQIVND (reference sequence). Germline trimming cut 6 bases from V and 7 bases from J; bases unmatched to any gene: 7. This CDR3 region has 14 residues. The CDR3 DNA sequence: TGTGCCAGTAGGCGGGACAGGGTGGGGAATGAGCAGTTCTTC. Its protein product is CASRRDRVGNEQFF.

The chain combines TRBV7-2 with TRBJ2-3; 8 bases fit TRBD1. Unmatched junction bases numbered 7, after V lost 1 base and J lost 1 base. Germline lookup yields CDR1 SGHTA and CDR2 FQGNSA. The CDR3 totals 17 residues. Here the CDR3 DNA reads TGTGCCAGCAGCTTAGGGGCAGGGGGCTCCGGCACAGATACGCAGTATTTT. Its protein product is CASSLGAGGSGTDTQYF. Complete variable domain (other parts from reference TRBV7-2 and TRBJ2-3): GAGVSQSPSNKVTEKGKDVELRCDPISGHTALYWYRQSLGQGLEFLIYFQGNSAPDKSGLPSDRFSAERTGGSVSTLTIQRTQQEDSAVYLCASSLGAGGSGTDTQYFGPGTRLTVL.

The V and J genes are TRBV27 and TRBJ2-1; D not resolved. From germline, CDR1 is MNHEY and CDR2 SMNVEV (reference sequence). CDR3 length: 12 amino acids. Deletions cut 3 bases from V and 6 bases from J, with 6 bases between. This CDR3 is CASSFGSNEQFF. DNA of the CDR3: TGTGCCAGCAGTTTCGGGTCCAATGAGCAGTTCTTC.

Only a few counts were recorded for this clone. The V call is TRBV7-9, the J call TRBJ1-4; TRBD1 matches 10 bases. This CDR3 spans 15 amino acids. V gave up 4 bases and J gave up 8 bases; unmatched junction bases: 7. The V gene's germline CDR1 is SEHNR and CDR2 FQNEAQ (reference sequence). The CDR3 nucleotides read TGTGCCAGCAGCTCCGCGACAGGGGGCCAGGAAAAACTGTTTTTT. Encoded protein: CASSSATGGQEKLFF.

The rearrangement joins TRBV5-4 to TRBJ2-5, with TRBD2 identical over 11 bases. From germline, CDR1 is SGHNT and CDR2 YYREEE (reference sequence). The CDR3 is 16 amino acids. V was clipped by 0 bases and J by 2 bases; unmatched bases: 3. The chain's CDR3 is CASSLAPSGGQETQYF. The DNA of the CDR3 is TGTGCCAGCAGCTTGGCACCTAGCGGGGGGCAAGAGACCCAGTACTTC. The variable domain in full, with the rest retrieved from reference TRBV5-4 and TRBJ2-5, is ETGVTQSPTHLIKTRGQQVTLRCSSQSGHNTVSWYQQALGQGPQFIFQYYREEENGRGNFPPRFSGLQFPNYSSELNVNALELDDSALYLCASSLAPSGGQETQYFGPGTRLLVL.

This clone was observed a few times. The J gene is TRBJ2-2, the V gene TRBV7-8, with 9 bases identical to TRBD2. Trimming at V came to 8 bases and at J to 1 base, leaving 8 bases not matched to a gene. The length of the CDR3 is 16 residues. The germline V gene has CDR1 SGHVS and CDR2 FQNEAQ. The CDR3 region has the DNA TGTGCCAGCCTTGGGCTAGCGGGGAGGAACACCGGGGAGCTGTTTTTT. It encodes CASLGLAGRNTGELFF.

The chain employs TRBV19 and TRBJ1-5; D gene uncertain. The ends were cut back, 3 bases at V and 6 bases at J, with 15 bases in the middle. CDR3 size: 15 residues. The germline CDR1 and CDR2 sequences are LNHDA and SQIVND (reference sequence). CDR3 amino acids: CASSIMAVGGQPQHF. The CDR3 DNA follows: TGTGCCAGTAGTATTATGGCGGTAGGCGGTCAGCCCCAGCATTTT.

V and J are TRBV12-3 or TRBV12-4 and TRBJ2-1, with 8 positions matching TRBD1. This CDR3 has 13 amino acids. J was trimmed by 6 bases and V by 5 bases; bases with no gene match: 3. Here the CDR3 DNA reads TGTGCCAGCAGTCTTCAGGGGGCCAATGAGCAGTTCTTC. Translation: CASSLQGANEQFF.

The table lists this clone with a count of one. This chain links TRBV19 with TRBJ1-1, with D uncertain. The CDR3 is 13 amino acids. V lost 5 bases and J lost 0, with 7 bases in between. Germline V gives CDR1 LNHDA, CDR2 SQIVND (reference sequence). The CDR3 DNA follows: TGTGCCAGTAGTGCCACAGTGAACACTGAAGCTTTCTTT. Protein sequence: CASSATVNTEAFF.

This clone occurred once. The chain carries TRBV7-9 and TRBJ2-5; a possible D gene is TRBD2 (5 bases). CDR3 length: 13 residues. V was shortened by 5 bases and J by 5 bases, with 12 bases between the two germline ends. Germline CDR1 SEHNR, CDR2 FQNEAQ (reference sequence). CDR3 DNA: TGTGCCAGCAGCCCCCCCCGGAGGGAGACCCAGTACTTC. Protein: CASSPPRRETQYF.

The chain carries TRBV28 and TRBJ2-5; TRBD2 agrees at 13 bases. V trimming: 5 bases; J trimming: 5 bases; junction bases outside the gene matches: 8. The CDR3 is 16 amino acids. CDR1 and CDR2 (germline): MDHEN, SYDVKM. For the CDR3, the DNA is TGTGCCAGCAGTACACTAGCGGGGGGGCCAGGGGAGACCCAGTACTTC. It specifies CASSTLAGGPGETQYF.

The chain has TRBV6-6 and TRBJ2-3; maybe TRBD2 (5 bases). V was cut by 3 bases and J by 1 base, with 14 bases left in between. Germline V gene sequence: CDR1 MNHNY, CDR2 SVGAGI (reference sequence). CDR3 length: 16 residues. CDR3 nucleotide sequence: TGTGCCAGCAGTTATGCGGGCGGGCGCCGCACAGATACGCAGTATTTT. Amino acids: CASSYAGGRRTDTQYF.

This chain links TRBV28 with TRBJ1-3, with D possibly matching TRBD1 (5 bases). The CDR3 sequence is 16 residues long. The V gene's germline CDR1 is MDHEN and CDR2 SYDVKM. The V gene lost 3 bases and the J gene lost 4 bases, with 16 bases spanning the gap. CDR3 DNA: TGTGCCAGCAGTTTGCCAGGGCACGGAGGGGGAAACACCATATATTTT. Translated, it gives CASSLPGHGGGNTIYF.

The genes are TRBV27 and TRBJ2-7; 10 bases line up with TRBD1. Germline CDR1 reads MNHEY; CDR2 reads SMNVEV (reference sequence). J gave up 2 bases and V 5 bases, and 3 bases lay outside the gene matches. The CDR3 consists of 14 residues. The CDR3 DNA sequence: TGTGCCAGCAGTCACGGGACAGGGGCCTACGAGCAGTACTTC. Translated: CASSHGTGAYEQYF.

V and J are TRBV6-5 and TRBJ1-6; D unresolved. The CDR3 has 13 amino acids. The germline V gene has CDR1 MNHEY and CDR2 SVGAGI. V lost 7 bases, J lost 4 bases, and 8 bases lay in between. The CDR3, as DNA: TGTGCCAGCATGCGGGATTATAATTCACCCCTCCACTTT. Its translation is CASMRDYNSPLHF.

CDR3: CASSGGGRGAYNEQFF. The CDR3 DNA reads TGCGCCAGCAGTGGAGGCGGGAGGGGAGCCTACAATGAGCAGTTCTTC. This rearrangement joins TRBV5-1 to TRBJ2-1; the match to TRBD2 covers 9 bases. Losses at the gene ends were 5 bases for V and 2 bases for J; bases not matched to a gene: 8. The CDR3 is made up of 16 amino acids. The germline V gene encodes CDR1 SGHRS and CDR2 YFSETQ. Combining the CDR3 with reference TRBV5-1 and TRBJ2-1 gives the whole variable domain KAGVTQTPRYLIKTRGQQVTLSCSPISGHRSVSWYQQTPGQGLQFLFEYFSETQRNKGNFPGRFSGRQFSNSRSEMNVSTLELGDSALYLCASSGGGRGAYNEQFFGPGTRLTVL.

The sample holds a few counts of this clone. The V call is TRBV7-2, the J call TRBJ1-2, with 7 bases matching TRBD1. The CDR3 consists of 15 residues. With V trimmed by 5 bases and J by 1 base, 7 bases remained unmatched. CDR1 and CDR2 (germline): SGHTA, FQGNSA. CDR3 sequence reads: CASSPRTGFNYGYTF. CDR3 in DNA: TGTGCCAGCAGCCCTAGGACAGGTTTTAACTATGGCTACACCTTC. The full variable domain, rest sourced from reference TRBV7-2 and TRBJ1-2, is GAGVSQSPSNKVTEKGKDVELRCDPISGHTALYWYRQSLGQGLEFLIYFQGNSAPDKSGLPSDRFSAERTGGSVSTLTIQRTQQEDSAVYLCASSPRTGFNYGYTFGSGTRLTVV.